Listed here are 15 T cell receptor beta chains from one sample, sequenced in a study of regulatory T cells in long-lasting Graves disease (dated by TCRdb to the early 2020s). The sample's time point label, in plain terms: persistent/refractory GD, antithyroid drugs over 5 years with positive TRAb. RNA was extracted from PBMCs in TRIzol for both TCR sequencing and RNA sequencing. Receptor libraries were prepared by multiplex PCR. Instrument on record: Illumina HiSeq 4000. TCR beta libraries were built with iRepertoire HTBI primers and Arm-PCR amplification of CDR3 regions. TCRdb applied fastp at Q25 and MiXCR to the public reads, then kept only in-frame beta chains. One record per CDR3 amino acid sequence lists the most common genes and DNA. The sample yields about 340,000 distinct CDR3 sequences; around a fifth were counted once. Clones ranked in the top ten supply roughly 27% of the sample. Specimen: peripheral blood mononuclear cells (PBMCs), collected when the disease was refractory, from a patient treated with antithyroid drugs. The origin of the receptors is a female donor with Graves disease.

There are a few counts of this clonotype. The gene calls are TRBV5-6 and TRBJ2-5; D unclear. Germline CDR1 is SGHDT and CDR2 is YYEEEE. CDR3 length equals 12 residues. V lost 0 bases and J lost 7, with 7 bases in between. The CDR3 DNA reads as TGTGCCAGCAGCTTGGGGCTAGGGACCCAGTACTTC. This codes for CASSLGLGTQYF.

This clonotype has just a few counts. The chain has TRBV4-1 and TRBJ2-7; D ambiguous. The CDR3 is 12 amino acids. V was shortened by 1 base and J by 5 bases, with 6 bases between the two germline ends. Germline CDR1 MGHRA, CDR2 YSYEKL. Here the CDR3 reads CASSQGVDEQYF. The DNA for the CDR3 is TGCGCCAGCAGCCAAGGTGTTGACGAGCAGTACTTC.

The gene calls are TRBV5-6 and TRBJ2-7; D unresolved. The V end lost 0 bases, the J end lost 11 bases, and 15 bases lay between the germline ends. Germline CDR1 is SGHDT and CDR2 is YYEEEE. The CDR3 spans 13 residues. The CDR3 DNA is TGTGCCAGCAGCTTGGGTCGGCGGTCTGTCGAGTACTTC. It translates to CASSLGRRSVEYF. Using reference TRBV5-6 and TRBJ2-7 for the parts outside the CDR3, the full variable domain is DAGVTQSPTHLIKTRGQQVTLRCSPKSGHDTVSWYQQALGQGPQFIFQYYEEEERQRGNFPDRFSGHQFPNYSSELNVNALLLGDSALYLCASSLGRRSVEYFGPGTRLTVT.

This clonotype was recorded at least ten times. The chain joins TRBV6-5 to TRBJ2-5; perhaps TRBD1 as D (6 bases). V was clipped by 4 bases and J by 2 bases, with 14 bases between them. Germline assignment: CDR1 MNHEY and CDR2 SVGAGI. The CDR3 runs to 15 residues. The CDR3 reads CASSSPRQAQETQYF. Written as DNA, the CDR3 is TGTGCCAGCAGTTCTCCTCGACAGGCGCAAGAGACCCAGTACTTC.

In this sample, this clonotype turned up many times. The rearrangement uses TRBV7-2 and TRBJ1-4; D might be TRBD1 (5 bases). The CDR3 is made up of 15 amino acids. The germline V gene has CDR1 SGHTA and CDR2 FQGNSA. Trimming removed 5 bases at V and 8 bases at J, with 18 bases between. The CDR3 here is CASSLQIAKGEKLFF. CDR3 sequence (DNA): TGTGCCAGCAGCCTTCAAATCGCAAAGGGGGAAAAACTGTTTTTT.

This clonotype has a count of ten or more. DNA for the CDR3: TGTGCCAGCAGTTCTGACAGGGGAAGCCAGCCCCAGCATTTT. Translating gives CASSSDRGSQPQHF. This chain joins TRBV6-5 and TRBJ1-5, with TRBD1 matching 8 bases. Losses at the gene ends were 4 bases for V and 7 bases for J; bases not matched to a gene: 6. The germline CDR1 and CDR2 sequences are MNHEY and SVGAGI. The CDR3 loop spans 14 amino acids.

CDR3 in amino acids: CASRRGGAGNTIYF. For the CDR3, the DNA is TGCGCCAGCAGGAGGGGAGGGGCTGGAAACACCATATATTTT. V is TRBV10-2 and J is TRBJ1-3, with D perhaps TRBD1 (5 bases). Germline CDR1 reads WSHSY; CDR2 reads SAAADI. V lost 6 bases and J 2 bases, leaving 11 bases between the germline ends. This CDR3 spans 14 amino acids.

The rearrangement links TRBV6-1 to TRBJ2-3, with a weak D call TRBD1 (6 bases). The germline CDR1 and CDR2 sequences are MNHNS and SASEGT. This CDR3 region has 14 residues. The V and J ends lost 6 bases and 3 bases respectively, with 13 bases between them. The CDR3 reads CASSSDRITDTQYF. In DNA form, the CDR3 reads TGTGCCAGCAGCTCCGACAGGATTACAGATACGCAGTATTTT.

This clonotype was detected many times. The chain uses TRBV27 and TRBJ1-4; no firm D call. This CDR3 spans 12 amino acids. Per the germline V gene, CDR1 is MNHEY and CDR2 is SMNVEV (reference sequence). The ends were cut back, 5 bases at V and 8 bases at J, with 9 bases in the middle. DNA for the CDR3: TGTGCCAGCAGTAACTTGAACGAAAAACTGTTTTTT. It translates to CASSNLNEKLFF. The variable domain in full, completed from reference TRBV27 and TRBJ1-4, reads EAQVTQNPRYLITVTGKKLTVTCSQNMNHEYMSWYRQDPGLGLRQIYYSMNVEVTDKGDVPEGYKVSRKEKRNFPLILESPSPNQTSLYFCASSNLNEKLFFGSGTQLSVL.

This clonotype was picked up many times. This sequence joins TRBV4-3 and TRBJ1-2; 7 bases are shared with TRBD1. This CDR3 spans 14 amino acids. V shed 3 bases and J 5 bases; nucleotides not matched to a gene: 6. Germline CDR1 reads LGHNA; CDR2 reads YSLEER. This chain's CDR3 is CASSQKTGRYGYTF. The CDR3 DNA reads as TGCGCCAGCAGCCAGAAGACAGGGAGGTATGGCTACACCTTC.

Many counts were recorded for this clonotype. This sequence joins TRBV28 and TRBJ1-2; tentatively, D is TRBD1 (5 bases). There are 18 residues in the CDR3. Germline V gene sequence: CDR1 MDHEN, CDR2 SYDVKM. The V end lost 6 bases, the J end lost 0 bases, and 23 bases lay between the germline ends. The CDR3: CASRPGTTWALANYGYTF. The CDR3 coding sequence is TGTGCCAGCAGACCCGGGACTACGTGGGCCCTGGCTAACTATGGCTACACCTTC.

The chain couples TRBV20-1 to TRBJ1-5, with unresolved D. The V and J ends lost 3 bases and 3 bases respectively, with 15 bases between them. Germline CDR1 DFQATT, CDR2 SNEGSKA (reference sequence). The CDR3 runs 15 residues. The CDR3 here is CSAREPGSFNQPQHF. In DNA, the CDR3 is TGCAGTGCTAGGGAGCCCGGCTCTTTCAATCAGCCCCAGCATTTT.

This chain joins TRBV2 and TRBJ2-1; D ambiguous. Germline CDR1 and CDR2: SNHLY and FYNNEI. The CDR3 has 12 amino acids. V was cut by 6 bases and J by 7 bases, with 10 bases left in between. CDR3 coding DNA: TGTGCCAGCAGAATAGAGGCTAATGAGCAGTTCTTC. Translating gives CASRIEANEQFF.

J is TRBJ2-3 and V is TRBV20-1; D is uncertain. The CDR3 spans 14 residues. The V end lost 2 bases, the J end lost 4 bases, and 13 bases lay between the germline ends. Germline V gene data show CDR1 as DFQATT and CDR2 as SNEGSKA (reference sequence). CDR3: CSARPLEVADTQYF. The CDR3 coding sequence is TGCAGTGCTAGACCCCTAGAGGTCGCAGATACGCAGTATTTT.

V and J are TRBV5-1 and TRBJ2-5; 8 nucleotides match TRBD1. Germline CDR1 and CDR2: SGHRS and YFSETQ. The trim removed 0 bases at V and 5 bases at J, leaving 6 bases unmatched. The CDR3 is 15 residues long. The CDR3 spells CASSLGTGLGETQYF. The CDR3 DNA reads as TGCGCCAGCAGCTTGGGGACAGGGCTAGGGGAGACCCAGTACTTC. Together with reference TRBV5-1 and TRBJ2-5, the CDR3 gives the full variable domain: KAGVTQTPRYLIKTRGQQVTLSCSPISGHRSVSWYQQTPGQGLQFLFEYFSETQRNKGNFPGRFSGRQFSNSRSEMNVSTLELGDSALYLCASSLGTGLGETQYFGPGTRLLVL.